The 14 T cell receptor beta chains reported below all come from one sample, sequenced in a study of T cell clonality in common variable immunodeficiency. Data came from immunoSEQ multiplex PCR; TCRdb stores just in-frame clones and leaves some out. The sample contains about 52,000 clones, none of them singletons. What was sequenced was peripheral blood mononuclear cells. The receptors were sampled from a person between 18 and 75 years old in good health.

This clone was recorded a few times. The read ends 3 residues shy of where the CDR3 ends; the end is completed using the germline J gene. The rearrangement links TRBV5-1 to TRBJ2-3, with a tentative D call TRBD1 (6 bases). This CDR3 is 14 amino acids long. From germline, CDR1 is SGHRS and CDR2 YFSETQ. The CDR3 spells CASSLVDRKETQYF. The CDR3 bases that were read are TGCGCCAGCAGCTTGGTGGACAGAAAAGAGACG.

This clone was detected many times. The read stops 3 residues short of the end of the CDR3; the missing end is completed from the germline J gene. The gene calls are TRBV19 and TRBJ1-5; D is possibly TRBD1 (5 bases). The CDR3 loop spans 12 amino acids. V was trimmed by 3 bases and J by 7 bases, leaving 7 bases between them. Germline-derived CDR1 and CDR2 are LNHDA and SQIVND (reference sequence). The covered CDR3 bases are TGTGCCAGTAGTATGCGGGGGCAGCCC. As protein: CASSMRGQP. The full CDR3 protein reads CASSMRGQPQHF.

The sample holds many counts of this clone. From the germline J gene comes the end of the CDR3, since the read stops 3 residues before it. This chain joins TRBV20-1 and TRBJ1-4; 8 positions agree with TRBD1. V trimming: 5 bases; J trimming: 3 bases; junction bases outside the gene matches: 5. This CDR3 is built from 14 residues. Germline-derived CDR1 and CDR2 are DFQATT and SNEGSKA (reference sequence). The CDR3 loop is CSAFSTGANEKLFF. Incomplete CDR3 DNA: TGCAGTGCTTTTTCGACAGGGGCTAATGAAAAA.

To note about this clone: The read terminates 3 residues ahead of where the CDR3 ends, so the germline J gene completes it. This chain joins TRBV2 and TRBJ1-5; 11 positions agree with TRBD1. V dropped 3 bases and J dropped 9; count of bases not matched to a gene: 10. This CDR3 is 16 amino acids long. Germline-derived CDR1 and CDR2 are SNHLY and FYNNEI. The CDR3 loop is CASSESGWTGGMPQHF. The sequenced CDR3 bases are TGTGCCAGCAGTGAGAGCGGTTGGACAGGGGGCATGCCC.

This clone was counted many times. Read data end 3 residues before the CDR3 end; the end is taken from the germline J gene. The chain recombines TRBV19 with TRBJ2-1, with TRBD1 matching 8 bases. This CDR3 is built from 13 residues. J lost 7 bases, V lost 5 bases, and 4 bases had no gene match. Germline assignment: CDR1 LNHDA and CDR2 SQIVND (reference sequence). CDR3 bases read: TGTGCCAGTAGTCGACAGGGGAGGAATGAG. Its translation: CASSRQGRNE. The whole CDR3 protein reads CASSRQGRNEQFF.

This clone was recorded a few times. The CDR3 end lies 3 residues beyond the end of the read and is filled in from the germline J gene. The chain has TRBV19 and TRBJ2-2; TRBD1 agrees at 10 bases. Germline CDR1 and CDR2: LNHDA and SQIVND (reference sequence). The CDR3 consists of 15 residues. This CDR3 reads CASSIAGTGEEKLFF. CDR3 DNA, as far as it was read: TGTGCCAGTAGTATAGCTGGGACAGGGGAGGAAAAG.

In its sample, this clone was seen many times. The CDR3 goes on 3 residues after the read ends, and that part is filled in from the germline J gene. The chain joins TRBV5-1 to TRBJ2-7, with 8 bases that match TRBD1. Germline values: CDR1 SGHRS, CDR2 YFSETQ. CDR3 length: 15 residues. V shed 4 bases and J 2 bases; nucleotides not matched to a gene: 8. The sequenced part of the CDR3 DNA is TGCGCCAGCAGCAAGTCCGGGACAGGAGCCTACGAG. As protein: CASSKSGTGAYE. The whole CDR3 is CASSKSGTGAYEQYF.

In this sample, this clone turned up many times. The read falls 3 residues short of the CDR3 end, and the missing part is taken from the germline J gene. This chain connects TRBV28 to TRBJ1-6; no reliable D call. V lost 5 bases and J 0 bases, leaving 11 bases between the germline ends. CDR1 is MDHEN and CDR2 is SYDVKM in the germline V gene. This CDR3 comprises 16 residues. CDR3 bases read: TGTGCCAGCAGTGTAACTAGCGACTCCTATAATTCACCC. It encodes CASSVTSDSYNSP. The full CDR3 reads CASSVTSDSYNSPLHF.

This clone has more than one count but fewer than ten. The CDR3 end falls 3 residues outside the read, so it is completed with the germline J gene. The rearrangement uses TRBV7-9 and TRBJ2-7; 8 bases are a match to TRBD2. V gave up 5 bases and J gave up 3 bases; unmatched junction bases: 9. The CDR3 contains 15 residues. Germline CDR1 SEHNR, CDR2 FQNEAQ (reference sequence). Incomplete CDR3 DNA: TGTGCCAGCAGCCCCGGGGGTAGCGGGAACTACGAG. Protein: CASSPGGSGNYE. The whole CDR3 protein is CASSPGGSGNYEQYF.

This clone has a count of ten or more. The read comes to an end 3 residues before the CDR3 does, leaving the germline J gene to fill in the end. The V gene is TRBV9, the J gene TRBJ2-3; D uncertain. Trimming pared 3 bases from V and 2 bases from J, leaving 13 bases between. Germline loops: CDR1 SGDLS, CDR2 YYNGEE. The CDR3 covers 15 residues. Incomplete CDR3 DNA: TGTGCCAGCAGCGCAATGGGCGTCTCCACAGATACG. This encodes CASSAMGVSTDT. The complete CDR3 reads CASSAMGVSTDTQYF.

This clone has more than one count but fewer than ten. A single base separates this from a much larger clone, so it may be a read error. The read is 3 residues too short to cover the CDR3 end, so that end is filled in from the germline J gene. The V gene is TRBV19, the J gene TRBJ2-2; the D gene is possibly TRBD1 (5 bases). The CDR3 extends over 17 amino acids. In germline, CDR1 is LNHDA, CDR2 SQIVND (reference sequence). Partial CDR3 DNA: TGTGCCAGTAGTAGGGCAGGCCTGCTCTCTGGGGCCAACGTG. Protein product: CASSRAGLLSGANV. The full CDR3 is CASSRAGLLSGANVLFF. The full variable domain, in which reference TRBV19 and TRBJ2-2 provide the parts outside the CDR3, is DGGITQSPKYLFRKEGQNVTLSCEQNLNHDAMYWYRQDPGQGLRLIYYSQIVNDFQKGDIAEGYSVSREKKESFPLTVTSAQKNPTAFYLCASSRAGLLSGANVLFFGEGSRLTVL.

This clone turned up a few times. CDR3 DNA (partial): TGTGCCTGGACCGGAACGACAGGGTCTACTTCACCG. Its protein is CAWTGTTGSTSP. The whole CDR3 is CAWTGTTGSTSPLFF. The chain uses TRBV30 and TRBJ2-2; the match to TRBD1 covers 7 bases. The read ends 3 residues before the CDR3 terminus; that terminus is restored from the germline J gene. The germline V gene has CDR1 GTSNPN and CDR2 SVGIG (reference sequence). The CDR3 consists of 15 residues.

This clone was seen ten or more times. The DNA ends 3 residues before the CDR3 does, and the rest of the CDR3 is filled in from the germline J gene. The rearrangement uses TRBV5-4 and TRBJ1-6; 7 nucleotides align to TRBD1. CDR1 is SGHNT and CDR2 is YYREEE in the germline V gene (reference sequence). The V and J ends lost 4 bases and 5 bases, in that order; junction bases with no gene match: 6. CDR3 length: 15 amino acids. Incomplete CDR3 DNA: TGTGCCAGCAGCCTGACAGGGATTAATAATTCACCC. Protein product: CASSLTGINNSP. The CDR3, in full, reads CASSLTGINNSPLHF.

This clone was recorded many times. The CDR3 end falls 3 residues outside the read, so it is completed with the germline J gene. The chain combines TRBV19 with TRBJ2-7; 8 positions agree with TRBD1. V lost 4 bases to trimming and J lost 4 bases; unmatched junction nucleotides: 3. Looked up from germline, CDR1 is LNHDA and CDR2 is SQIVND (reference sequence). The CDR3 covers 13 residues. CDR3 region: CASSRDRLYEQYF. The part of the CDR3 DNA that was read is TGTGCCAGTAGTAGGGACAGGCTATACGAG. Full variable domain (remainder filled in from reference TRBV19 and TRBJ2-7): DGGITQSPKYLFRKEGQNVTLSCEQNLNHDAMYWYRQDPGQGLRLIYYSQIVNDFQKGDIAEGYSVSREKKESFPLTVTSAQKNPTAFYLCASSRDRLYEQYFGPGTRLTVT.